This TCR beta chain came from a study of T cells in Graves' hyperthyroidism and ophthalmopathy. Study observations and caveats: In validation, the model predicted ophthalmopathy. These predictions came a median roughly seven months before onset.

Deletions cut 4 bases from V and 3 bases from J, with 17 bases between. The CDR3 spans 15 residues. Germline loops: CDR1 SGHTS, CDR2 YDEGEE. Stable disease denoted Graves' hyperthyroidism without ophthalmopathy progression within 18 months. Concerning this clonotype itself: Antigen: not known.

The source material, RNA transcripts, was used to amplify TCR beta CDR3 regions. TCR CDR3 underwent first-round RT-PCR with the HTBI primer set. TCRdb re-called the multiplex PCR reads with MiXCR, one entry per CDR3 protein. The table includes a few hundred thousand distinct CDR3 sequences, 15% to 18% detected once. The material sequenced was blood. The sequence was obtained from a woman younger than 45 with Graves' hyperthyroidism. This chain joins TRBV5-8 and TRBJ2-7, with D perhaps matching TRBD2 (6 bases). The CDR3 nucleotides read TGTGCCAGCAGCGGGAGGACGGGCCACAACTACGAGCAGTACTTC. It yields the protein CASSGRTGHNYEQYF.